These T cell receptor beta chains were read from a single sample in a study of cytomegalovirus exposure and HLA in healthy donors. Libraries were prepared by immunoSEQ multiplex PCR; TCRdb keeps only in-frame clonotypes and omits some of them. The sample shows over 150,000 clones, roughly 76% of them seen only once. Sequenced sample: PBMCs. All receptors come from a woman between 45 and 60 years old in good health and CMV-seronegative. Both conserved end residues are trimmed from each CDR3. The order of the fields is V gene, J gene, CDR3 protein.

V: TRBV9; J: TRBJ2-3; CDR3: ASSPRAGGAADTQY
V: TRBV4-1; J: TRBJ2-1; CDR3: ASGTGTGYNEQF
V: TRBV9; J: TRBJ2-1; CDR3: ASSERGLAGGAQF
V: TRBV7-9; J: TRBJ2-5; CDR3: AEQAPAVETQY
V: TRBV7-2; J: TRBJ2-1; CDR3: ASSLARGRNEQF
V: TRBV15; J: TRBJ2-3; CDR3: ATSLQGGGTDTQY
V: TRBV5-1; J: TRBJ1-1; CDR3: ASSPLGGDTEAF
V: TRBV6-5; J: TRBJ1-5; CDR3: ASSRMGSNQPQH
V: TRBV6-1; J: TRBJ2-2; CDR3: ASSGVARLSLNTGELF
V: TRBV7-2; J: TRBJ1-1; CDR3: ASSLEWGGTEAF
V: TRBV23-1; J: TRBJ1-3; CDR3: ASSQPFSMPCVIPGNTIY
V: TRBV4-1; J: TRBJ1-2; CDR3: ASSQGWGGGYT
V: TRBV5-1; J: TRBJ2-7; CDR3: ASSLDSGRALEQY
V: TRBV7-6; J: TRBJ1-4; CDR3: ASSDSGATNEKLF
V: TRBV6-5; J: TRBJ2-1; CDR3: ASSVAGFYNEQF
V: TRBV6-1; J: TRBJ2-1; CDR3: ASSVGLDIDEQF
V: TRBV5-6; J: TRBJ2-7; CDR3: ASSLGTSGRGEQY
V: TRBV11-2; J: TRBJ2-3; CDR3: ASSWDSSTDTQY